The sequence of this T cell receptor beta chain was determined in a study of control samples from healthy donors and cancer patients. In germline, CDR1 is SGHNT, CDR2 YYREEE (reference sequence). The CDR3 sequence is 15 residues long. V gave up 3 bases and J gave up 4 bases, with 13 bases separating them. The method was immunoSEQ multiplex PCR; TCRdb's version includes in-frame clones alone and lacks a portion of them. There are more than 95,000 clones in the sample; roughly 90% occur only once, and 1.5% to 2% lies in the top ten. The specimen was blood. This TCR derives from a man aged 18 to 29 in good health. The rearrangement joins TRBV5-4 to TRBJ2-2, with a weak D call TRBD2 (6 bases). CDR3 sequence (DNA): TGTGCCAGCAGCTCGGGTAGCGGAGTCACCGGGGAGCTGTTTTTT. Translated: CASSSGSGVTGELFF.